What follows describes a single TCR beta chain. Its antigen is not identified. The CDR3 totals 14 residues. Germline V gives CDR1 DFQATT, CDR2 SNEGSKA (reference sequence). This record comes from a study of human CD8 memory T cell subsets. Findings and limits, study-wide: Stem-like memory T cell repertoires overlapped minimally with precursor exhausted T cell repertoires.

By UMI-labeled 5' RACE, the TCR beta libraries were made. TCRdb reprocessed the 5' RACE reads and keeps a single row for each CDR3 protein, giving no DNA. The table for this sample gives around 5,000 distinct CDR3 sequences. The rearrangement uses TRBV20-1 and TRBJ2-5; TCRdb picks TRBD2, but there is no DNA to check that call. Sequenced: CD8+ effector memory T cells (TEM) sorted from PBMCs. Indicated subset: effector memory CD8 T cells, CCR7- CD45RO+ CD95+. The TCR comes from a human donor in good health. The chain's CDR3 is CSASDGSGEETQYF.